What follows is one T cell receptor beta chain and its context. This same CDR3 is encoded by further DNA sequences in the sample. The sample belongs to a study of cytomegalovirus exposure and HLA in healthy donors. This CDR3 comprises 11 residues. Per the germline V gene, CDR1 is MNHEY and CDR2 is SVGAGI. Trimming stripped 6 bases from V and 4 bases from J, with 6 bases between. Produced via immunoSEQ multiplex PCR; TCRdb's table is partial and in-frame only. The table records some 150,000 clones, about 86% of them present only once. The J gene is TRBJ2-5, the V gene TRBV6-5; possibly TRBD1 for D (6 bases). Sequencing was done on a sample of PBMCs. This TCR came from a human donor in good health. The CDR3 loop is CASSRGETQYF. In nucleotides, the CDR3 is TGTGCCAGCAGCAGGGGAGAGACCCAGTACTTC.